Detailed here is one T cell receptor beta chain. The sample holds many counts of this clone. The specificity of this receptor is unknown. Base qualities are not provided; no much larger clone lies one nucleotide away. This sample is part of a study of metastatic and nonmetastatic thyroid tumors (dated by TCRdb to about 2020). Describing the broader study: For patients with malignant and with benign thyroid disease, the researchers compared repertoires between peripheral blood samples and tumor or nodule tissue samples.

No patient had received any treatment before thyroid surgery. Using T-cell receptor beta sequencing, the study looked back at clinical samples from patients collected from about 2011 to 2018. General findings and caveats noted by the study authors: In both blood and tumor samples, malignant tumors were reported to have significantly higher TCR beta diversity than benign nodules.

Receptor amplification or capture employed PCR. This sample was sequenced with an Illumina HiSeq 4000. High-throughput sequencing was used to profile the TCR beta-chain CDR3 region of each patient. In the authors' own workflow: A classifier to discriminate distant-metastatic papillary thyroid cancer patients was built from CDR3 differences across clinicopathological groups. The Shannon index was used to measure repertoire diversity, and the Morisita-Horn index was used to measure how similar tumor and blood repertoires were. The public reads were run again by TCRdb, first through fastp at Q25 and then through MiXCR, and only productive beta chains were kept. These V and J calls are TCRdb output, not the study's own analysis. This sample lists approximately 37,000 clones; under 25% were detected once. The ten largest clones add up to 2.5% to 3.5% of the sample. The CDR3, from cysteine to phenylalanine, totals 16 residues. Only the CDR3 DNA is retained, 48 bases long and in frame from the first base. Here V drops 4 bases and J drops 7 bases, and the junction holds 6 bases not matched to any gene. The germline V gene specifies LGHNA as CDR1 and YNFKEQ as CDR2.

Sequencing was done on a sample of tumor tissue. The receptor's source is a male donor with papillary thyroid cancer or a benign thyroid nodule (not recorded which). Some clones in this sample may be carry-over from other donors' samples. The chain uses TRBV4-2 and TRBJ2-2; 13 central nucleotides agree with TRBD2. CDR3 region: CASSPGLAGEGGELFF. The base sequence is TGTGCCAGCAGCCCCGGACTAGCGGGAGAAGGCGGGGAGCTGTTTTTT.